These 9 T cell receptor beta chains were sequenced from one sample in a study of spatial heterogeneity in lung cancer. Time point specified: sample taken at primary tumor resection. In each case, whole RNA from tumor, nontumor lung or frozen PBMC was sequenced unsorted. From the 5' RACE reads, TCRdb called clonotypes with MiXCR, one entry per CDR3 protein. The sample shows 55,000 to 75,000 distinct CDR3 sequences, 7.5% to 8.5% of them seen only once. Source: PBMCs, taken at surgery. All receptors derive from a female donor with early-stage non-small cell lung cancer.

This clonotype came up a few times. V is TRBV28 and J is TRBJ1-2; the D gene is possibly TRBD1 (6 bases). This CDR3 comprises 13 residues. The germline V and J ends were trimmed by 7 bases and 1 base, with 10 bases remaining between them. In germline, CDR1 is MDHEN, CDR2 SYDVKM. The CDR3 reads CASTPDSNYGYTF. In DNA, the CDR3 is TGTGCCAGCACTCCGGACAGTAACTATGGCTACACCTTC.

The genes are TRBV3-1 and TRBJ2-2, with 8 bases fitting TRBD2. The germline gives CDR1 LGHDT, CDR2 YNNKEL (reference sequence). With V trimmed by 4 bases and J by 2 bases, 3 bases remained unmatched. The CDR3 has 15 amino acids. The CDR3 region has the DNA TGTGCCAGCAGCCGTAGCGGGGCCAACACCGGGGAGCTGTTTTTT. This codes for CASSRSGANTGELFF.

In this sample, this clonotype turned up many times. The rearrangement uses TRBV28 and TRBJ1-5; perhaps TRBD1 as D (5 bases). The CDR3 sequence is 14 residues long. Germline CDR1 MDHEN, CDR2 SYDVKM. The V gene lost 7 bases and the J gene lost 3 bases, with 13 bases spanning the gap. The CDR3, as DNA: TGTGCCAGCATCACGGGACCGCTCAATCAGCCCCAGCATTTT. Encoded protein: CASITGPLNQPQHF.

This clonotype appeared many times. This sequence joins TRBV20-1 and TRBJ1-5; TRBD1 matches 8 bases. The germline V gene encodes CDR1 DFQATT and CDR2 SNEGSKA (reference sequence). This CDR3 spans 12 amino acids. V lost 7 bases to trimming and J lost 5 bases; unmatched junction nucleotides: 4. The CDR3 bases are TGCAGTGTCGCAGGGGGCGATCAGCCCCAGCATTTT. Translated, it gives CSVAGGDQPQHF.

In nucleotides, the CDR3 is TGTGCCAGCAGCCAAGATAGTAGGGGGGGGCTGCCGATGAATGAAAAACTGTTTTTT. This codes for CASSQDSRGGLPMNEKLFF. The chain has TRBV4-2 and TRBJ1-4, with D tentatively TRBD1 (6 bases). With 0 bases removed from V and 5 bases from J, the gap between germline ends came to 22 bases. The CDR3 is 19 residues long. Germline V lookup: CDR1 LGHNA, CDR2 YNFKEQ.

This clonotype has ten or more counts. The CDR3 bases are TGTGCCAGCAGCTGGACCTGGGGTGACGAGCAGTACGTC. Translation gives CASSWTWGDEQYV. The chain recombines TRBV5-5 with TRBJ2-7; D gene uncertain. V gave up 3 bases and J gave up 5 bases, with 12 bases separating them. Germline V CDR1 and CDR2: SGHKS, YYEKEE (reference sequence). CDR3 length: 13 amino acids.

The sample holds a few counts of this clonotype. This chain joins TRBV12-3 or TRBV12-4 and TRBJ2-4; D perhaps matches TRBD2 (5 bases). The CDR3 runs 14 residues. V gave up 3 bases and J gave up 1 base, with 7 bases separating them. The CDR3 region is CASSFSGAKNIQYF. For the CDR3, the DNA is TGTGCCAGCAGTTTTTCGGGGGCCAAAAACATTCAGTACTTC.

The sample holds many counts of this clonotype. The chain employs TRBV7-9 and TRBJ2-3, with TRBD1 as a possible D gene (6 bases). Germline lookup yields CDR1 SEHNR and CDR2 FQNEAQ (reference sequence). This CDR3 comprises 17 residues. V lost 5 bases, J lost 1 base, and 19 bases lay in between. CDR3 bases: TGTGCCAGCAGCGCCTCCTCGCTGGGGGCTGGCACAGATACGCAGTATTTT. Protein: CASSASSLGAGTDTQYF.

This clonotype was picked up many times. The rearrangement uses TRBV12-3 or TRBV12-4 and TRBJ2-4; 12 bases agree with TRBD2. V shed 2 bases, J shed 7 bases, and the junction held 3 bases outside the gene matches. The CDR3 loop spans 15 amino acids. The CDR3, as DNA: TGTGCCAGCAGTTTACCTAGCGGGAGGGCTAACATTCAGTACTTC. Its protein product is CASSLPSGRANIQYF.